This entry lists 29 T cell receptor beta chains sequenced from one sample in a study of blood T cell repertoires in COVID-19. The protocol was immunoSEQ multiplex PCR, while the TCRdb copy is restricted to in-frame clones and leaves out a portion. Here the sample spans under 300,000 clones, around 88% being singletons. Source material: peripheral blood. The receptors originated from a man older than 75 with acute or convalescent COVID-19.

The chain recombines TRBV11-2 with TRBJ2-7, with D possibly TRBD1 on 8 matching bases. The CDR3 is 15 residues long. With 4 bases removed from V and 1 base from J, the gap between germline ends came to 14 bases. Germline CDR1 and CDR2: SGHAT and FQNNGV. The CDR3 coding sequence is TGTGCCAGCAGCTCCACAGGGGGACTATCCTACGAGCAGTACTTC. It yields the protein CASSSTGGLSYEQYF.

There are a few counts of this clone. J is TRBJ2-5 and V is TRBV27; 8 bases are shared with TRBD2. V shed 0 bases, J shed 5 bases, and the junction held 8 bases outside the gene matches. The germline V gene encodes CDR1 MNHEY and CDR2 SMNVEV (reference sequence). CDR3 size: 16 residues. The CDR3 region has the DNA TGTGCCAGCAGTTTATCCCGGCGGGGGGTGCGGGAGACCCAGTACTTC. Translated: CASSLSRRGVRETQYF.

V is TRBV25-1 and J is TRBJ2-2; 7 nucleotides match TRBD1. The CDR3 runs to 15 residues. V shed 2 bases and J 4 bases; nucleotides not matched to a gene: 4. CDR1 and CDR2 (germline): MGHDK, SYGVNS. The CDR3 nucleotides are TGTGCCAGCAGTGAAGAAACAGGGGTCACCGGGGAGCTGTTTTTT. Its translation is CASSEETGVTGELFF.

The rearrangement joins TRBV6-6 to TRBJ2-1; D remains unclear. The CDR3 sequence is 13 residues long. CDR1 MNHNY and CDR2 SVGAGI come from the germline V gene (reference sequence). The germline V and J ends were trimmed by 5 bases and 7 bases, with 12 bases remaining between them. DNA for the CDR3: TGTGCCAGCAGTGGCCTCAGTGTTAATGAGCAGTTCTTC. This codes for CASSGLSVNEQFF.

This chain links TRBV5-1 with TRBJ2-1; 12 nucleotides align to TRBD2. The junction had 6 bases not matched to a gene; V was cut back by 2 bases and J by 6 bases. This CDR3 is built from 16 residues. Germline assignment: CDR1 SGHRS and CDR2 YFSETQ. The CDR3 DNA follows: TGCGCCAGCAGCTTTGTATCTAGCGGGAGGGCCAATGAGCAGTTCTTC. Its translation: CASSFVSSGRANEQFF.

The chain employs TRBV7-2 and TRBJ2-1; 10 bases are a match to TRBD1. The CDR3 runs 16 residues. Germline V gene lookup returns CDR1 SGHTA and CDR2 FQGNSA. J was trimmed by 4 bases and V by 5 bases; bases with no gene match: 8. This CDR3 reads CASSVQTGGAYNEQFF. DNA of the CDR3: TGTGCCAGCAGCGTACAGACAGGGGGCGCTTACAATGAGCAGTTCTTC. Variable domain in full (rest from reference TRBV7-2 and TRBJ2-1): GAGVSQSPSNKVTEKGKDVELRCDPISGHTALYWYRQSLGQGLEFLIYFQGNSAPDKSGLPSDRFSAERTGGSVSTLTIQRTQQEDSAVYLCASSVQTGGAYNEQFFGPGTRLTVL.

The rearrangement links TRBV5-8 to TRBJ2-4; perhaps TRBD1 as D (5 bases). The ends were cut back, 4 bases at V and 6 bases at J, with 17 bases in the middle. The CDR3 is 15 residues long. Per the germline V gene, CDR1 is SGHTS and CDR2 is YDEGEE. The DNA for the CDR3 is TGTGCCAGCAGCGTGCTCAGGGATCGAGGAAACATTCAGTACTTC. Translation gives CASSVLRDRGNIQYF.

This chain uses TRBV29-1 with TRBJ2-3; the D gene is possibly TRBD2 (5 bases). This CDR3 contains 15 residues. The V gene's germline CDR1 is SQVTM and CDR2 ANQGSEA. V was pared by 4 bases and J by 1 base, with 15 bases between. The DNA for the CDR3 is TGCAGCGTTGGTCCTAGCCGGAGTGGCACAGATACGCAGTATTTT. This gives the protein CSVGPSRSGTDTQYF.

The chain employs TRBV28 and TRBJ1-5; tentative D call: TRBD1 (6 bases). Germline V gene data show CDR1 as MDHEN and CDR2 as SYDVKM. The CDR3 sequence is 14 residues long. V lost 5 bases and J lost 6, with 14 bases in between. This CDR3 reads CASSDRMKSQPQHF. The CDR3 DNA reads TGTGCCAGCAGTGACAGGATGAAGAGTCAGCCCCAGCATTTT.

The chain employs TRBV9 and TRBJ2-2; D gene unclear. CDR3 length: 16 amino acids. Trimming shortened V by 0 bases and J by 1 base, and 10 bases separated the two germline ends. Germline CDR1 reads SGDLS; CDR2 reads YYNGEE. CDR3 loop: CASSVDPQMNTGELFF. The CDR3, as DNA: TGTGCCAGCAGCGTAGATCCACAGATGAACACCGGGGAGCTGTTTTTT. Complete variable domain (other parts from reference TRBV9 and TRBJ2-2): DSGVTQTPKHLITATGQRVTLRCSPRSGDLSVYWYQQSLDQGLQFLIQYYNGEERAKGNILERFSAQQFPDLHSELNLSSLELGDSALYFCASSVDPQMNTGELFFGEGSRLTVL.

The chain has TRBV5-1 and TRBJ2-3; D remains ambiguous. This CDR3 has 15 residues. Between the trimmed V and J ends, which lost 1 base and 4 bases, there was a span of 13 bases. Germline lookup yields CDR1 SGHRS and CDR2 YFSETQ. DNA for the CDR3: TGCGCCAGCAGCTTGTTAGCTGTCCCCGCAGATACGCAGTATTTT. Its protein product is CASSLLAVPADTQYF.

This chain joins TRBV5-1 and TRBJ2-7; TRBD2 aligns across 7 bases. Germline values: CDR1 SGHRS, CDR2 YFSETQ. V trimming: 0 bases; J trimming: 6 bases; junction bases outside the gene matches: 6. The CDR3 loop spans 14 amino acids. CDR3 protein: CASSLARGRGEQYF. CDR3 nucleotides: TGCGCCAGCAGCTTGGCGCGGGGGAGAGGCGAGCAGTACTTC.

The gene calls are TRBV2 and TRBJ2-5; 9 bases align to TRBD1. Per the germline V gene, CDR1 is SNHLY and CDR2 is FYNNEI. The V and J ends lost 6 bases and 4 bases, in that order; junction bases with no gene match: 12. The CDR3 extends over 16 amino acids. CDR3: CASRWGTGNPGETQYF. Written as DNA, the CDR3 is TGTGCCAGCAGGTGGGGGACAGGGAACCCAGGAGAGACCCAGTACTTC.

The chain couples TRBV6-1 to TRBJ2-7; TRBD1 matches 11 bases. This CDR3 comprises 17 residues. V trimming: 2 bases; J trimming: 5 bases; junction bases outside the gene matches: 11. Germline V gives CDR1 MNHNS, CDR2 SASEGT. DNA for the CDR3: TGTGCCAGCAGTGAACAAGTATGGCAGGGACAGGGGGACGAGCAGTACTTC. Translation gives CASSEQVWQGQGDEQYF.

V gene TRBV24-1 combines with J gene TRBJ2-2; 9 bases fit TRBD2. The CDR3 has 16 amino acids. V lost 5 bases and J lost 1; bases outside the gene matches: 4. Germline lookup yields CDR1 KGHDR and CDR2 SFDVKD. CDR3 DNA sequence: TGTGCCACCAGTGGGGCTAGCGGGGAGAACACCGGGGAGCTGTTTTTT. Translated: CATSGASGENTGELFF.

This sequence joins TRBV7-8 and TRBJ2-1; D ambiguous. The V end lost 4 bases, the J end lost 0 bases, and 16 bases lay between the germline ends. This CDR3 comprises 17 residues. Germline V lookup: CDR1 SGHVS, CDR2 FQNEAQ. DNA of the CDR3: TGTGCCAGCAGCTCCACCGGGTCACCTAGCTCCTACAATGAGCAGTTCTTC. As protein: CASSSTGSPSSYNEQFF. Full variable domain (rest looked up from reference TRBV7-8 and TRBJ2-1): GAGVSQSPRYKVAKRGQDVALRCDPISGHVSLFWYQQALGQGPEFLTYFQNEAQLDKSGLPSDRFFAERPEGSVSTLKIQRTQQEDSAVYLCASSSTGSPSSYNEQFFGPGTRLTVL.

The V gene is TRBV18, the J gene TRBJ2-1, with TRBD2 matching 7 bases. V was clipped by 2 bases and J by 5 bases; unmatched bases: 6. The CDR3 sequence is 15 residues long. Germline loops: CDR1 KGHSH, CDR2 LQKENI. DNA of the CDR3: TGTGCCAGCTCACCAATCCTAGCGGAAAACAATGAGCAGTTCTTC. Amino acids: CASSPILAENNEQFF.

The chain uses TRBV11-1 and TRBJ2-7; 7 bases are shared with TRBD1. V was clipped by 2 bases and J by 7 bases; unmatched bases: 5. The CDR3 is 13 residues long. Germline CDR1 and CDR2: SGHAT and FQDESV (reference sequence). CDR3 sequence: CASSLSGGVEQYF. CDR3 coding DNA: TGTGCCAGCAGCTTATCAGGGGGAGTTGAGCAGTACTTC.

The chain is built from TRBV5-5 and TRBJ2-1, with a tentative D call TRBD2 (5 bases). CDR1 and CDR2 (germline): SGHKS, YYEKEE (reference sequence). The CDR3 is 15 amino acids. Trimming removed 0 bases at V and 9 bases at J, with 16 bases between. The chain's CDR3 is CASSLEGRGTGEQFF. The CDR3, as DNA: TGTGCCAGCAGCTTGGAGGGTCGGGGAACGGGTGAGCAGTTCTTC.

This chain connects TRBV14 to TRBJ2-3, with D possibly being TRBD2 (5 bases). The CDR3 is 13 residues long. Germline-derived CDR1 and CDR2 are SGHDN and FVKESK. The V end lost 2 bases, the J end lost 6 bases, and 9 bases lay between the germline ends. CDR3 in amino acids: CASSQSTGDTQYF. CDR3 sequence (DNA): TGTGCCAGCAGCCAAAGCACGGGGGATACGCAGTATTTT.

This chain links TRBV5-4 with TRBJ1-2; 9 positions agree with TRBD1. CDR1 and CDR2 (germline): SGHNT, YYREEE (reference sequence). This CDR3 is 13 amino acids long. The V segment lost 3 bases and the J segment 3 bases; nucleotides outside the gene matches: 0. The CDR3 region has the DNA TGTGCCAGCAGCTGGACAGGGGACTATGGCTACACCTTC. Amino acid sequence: CASSWTGDYGYTF.

The CDR3 sequence: CASSFTGYPSNQPQHF. In DNA, the CDR3 is TGTGCCAGCAGTTTCACAGGCTATCCTAGCAATCAGCCCCAGCATTTT. J is TRBJ1-5 and V is TRBV27, with D perhaps matching TRBD1 (5 bases). The CDR3 has 16 amino acids. Germline V lookup: CDR1 MNHEY, CDR2 SMNVEV (reference sequence). The V and J ends lost 3 bases and 0 bases respectively, with 12 bases between them.

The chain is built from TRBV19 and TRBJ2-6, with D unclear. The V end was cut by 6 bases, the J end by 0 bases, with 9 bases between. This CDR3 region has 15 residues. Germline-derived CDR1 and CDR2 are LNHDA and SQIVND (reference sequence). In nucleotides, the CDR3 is TGTGCCAGTAGGGAGATGAGCTCTGGGGCCAACGTCCTGACTTTC. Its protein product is CASREMSSGANVLTF.

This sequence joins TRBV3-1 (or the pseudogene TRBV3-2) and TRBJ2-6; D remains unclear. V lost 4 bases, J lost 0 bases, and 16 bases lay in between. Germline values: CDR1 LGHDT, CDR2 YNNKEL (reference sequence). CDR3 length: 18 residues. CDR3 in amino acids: CASSPTKNRASGANVLTF. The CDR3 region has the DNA TGTGCCAGCAGCCCAACTAAGAACCGAGCCTCTGGGGCCAACGTCCTGACTTTC.

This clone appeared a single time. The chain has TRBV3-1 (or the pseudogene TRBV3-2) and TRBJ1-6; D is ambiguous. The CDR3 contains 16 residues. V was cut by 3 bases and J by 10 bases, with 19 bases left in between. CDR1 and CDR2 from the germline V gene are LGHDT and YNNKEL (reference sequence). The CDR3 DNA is TGTGCCAGCAGCCATAGACCTACGGGGTTCCAATCACCCCTCCACTTT. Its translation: CASSHRPTGFQSPLHF.

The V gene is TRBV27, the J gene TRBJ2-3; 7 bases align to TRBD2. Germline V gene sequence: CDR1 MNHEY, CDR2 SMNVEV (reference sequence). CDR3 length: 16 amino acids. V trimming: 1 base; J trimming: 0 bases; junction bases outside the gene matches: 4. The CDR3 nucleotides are TGTGCCAGCAGTTTATGGGCGGGGGAGAGCACAGATACGCAGTATTTT. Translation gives CASSLWAGESTDTQYF.

The CDR3 protein is CASSPTGGGSVEQFF. In nucleotides, the CDR3 is TGTGCCAGCAGCCCCACAGGGGGGGGTAGCGTAGAGCAGTTCTTC. V and J are TRBV9 and TRBJ2-1, with D perhaps matching TRBD1 (8 bases). V was shortened by 4 bases and J by 10 bases, with 21 bases between the two germline ends. Germline lookup yields CDR1 SGDLS and CDR2 YYNGEE. CDR3 length equals 15 residues.

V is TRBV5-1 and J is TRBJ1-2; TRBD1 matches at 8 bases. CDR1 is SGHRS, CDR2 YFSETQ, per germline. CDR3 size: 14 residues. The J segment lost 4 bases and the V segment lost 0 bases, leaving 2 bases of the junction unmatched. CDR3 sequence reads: CASSLGDRGYGYTF. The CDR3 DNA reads TGCGCCAGCAGCTTGGGCGACAGGGGCTATGGCTACACCTTC.

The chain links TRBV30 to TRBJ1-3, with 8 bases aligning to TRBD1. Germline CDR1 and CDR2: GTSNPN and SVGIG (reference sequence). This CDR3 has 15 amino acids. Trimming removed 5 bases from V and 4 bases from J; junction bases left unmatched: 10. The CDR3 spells CAWQTGVRRGNTIYF. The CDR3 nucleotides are TGTGCCTGGCAGACAGGGGTTCGGAGGGGAAACACCATATATTTT.